The entry below gives a single T cell receptor beta chain sequence along with its context. In the original processing: How many nucleated cells were present was estimated from reference gene primer amplification. Sequencing used immunoSEQ multiplex PCR; TCRdb keeps in-frame clones, though not all of them. Clonal size and the V and J genes are those of that table, whereas D and trimming came from the DNA. Of 90,000 to 110,000 clones listed, about four fifths were seen once; the top ten hold over 8.5%. This entry belongs to a study of blood T cell repertoires in COVID-19. About the study: COVID-19 samples, acute and convalescent, were from the United States, Italy and Spain. From T cells, B-cell-depleted T cells, or PBMCs came the material, which was cDNA or gDNA.

Per the germline V gene, CDR1 is LNHDA and CDR2 is SQIVND (reference sequence). The CDR3 has 16 residues. Trimming removed 5 bases at V and 2 bases at J, with 16 bases between. Input material: peripheral blood. The receptor's source is a woman aged 70-85 years with acute or convalescent COVID-19. V usage is TRBV19 and J usage is TRBJ2-1, with TRBD1 as a possible D gene (5 bases). The DNA of the CDR3 is TGTGCCAGTAGTCCAACCAGGGTAAAACCCTACAATGAGCAGTTCTTC. Protein product: CASSPTRVKPYNEQFF.